These 11 T cell receptor beta chains were all obtained from the same sample, sequenced in a study of shared clonotypes between healthy human individuals. Assay used: immunoSEQ multiplex PCR; TCRdb lists only in-frame clones, some missing. The sample contains over 1.5 million clones, 95% to 99% of which appear only once. Source material: naive CD4+ T cells sorted from blood. Subset in this sample: CD45RA+ positively selected. The receptors derive from a man aged 25 to 45 in good health.

With respect to this clone: In the same sample, other DNA sequences code for this CDR3. The V call is TRBV11-2, the J call TRBJ2-7; D remains unclear. This CDR3 contains 12 residues. Germline loops: CDR1 SGHAT, CDR2 FQNNGV. Trimming took 0 bases from V and 3 from J, leaving 3 bases between them. The CDR3 loop reads CASSLEFYEQYF. The CDR3 DNA is TGTGCCAGCAGCTTAGAATTCTACGAGCAGTACTTC.

The genes are TRBV28 and TRBJ1-5; D might be TRBD1 (5 bases). This CDR3 is 18 amino acids long. Germline CDR1 reads MDHEN; CDR2 reads SYDVKM. The DNA of the CDR3 is TGTTCCAACGAAGTCGTCCGAGACAGTGTAGGAGGCAATCAGCCCCAGCATTTT. Its protein is CSNEVVRDSVGGNQPQHF.

The count of this clone is one. This chain links TRBV2 with TRBJ2-1, with D perhaps matching TRBD2 (5 bases). With 8 bases removed from V and 0 bases from J, the gap between germline ends came to 17 bases. Germline CDR1 reads SNHLY; CDR2 reads FYNNEI. This CDR3 contains 16 residues. The CDR3 loop reads CASAITERYSYNEQFF. CDR3 DNA sequence: TGTGCCAGCGCTATTACTGAGCGGTACTCCTACAATGAGCAGTTCTTC.

The chain recombines TRBV2 with TRBJ2-7; D tentatively fits TRBD1 or TRBD2 (5 bases each). V shed 6 bases and J shed 5 bases, with 14 bases lying between them. The CDR3 is 13 residues long. CDR1 and CDR2 from the germline V gene are SNHLY and FYNNEI. The CDR3 protein is CASRAGTVNEQYF. In nucleotides, the CDR3 is TGTGCCAGCAGGGCCGGGACGGTTAACGAGCAGTACTTC.

The CDR3 reads CASSHLAGIGTYEQYF. The CDR3 nucleotides read TGCGCCAGCAGCCACTTAGCGGGAATTGGTACCTACGAGCAGTACTTC. J is TRBJ2-7 and V is TRBV4-1; 8 bases map to TRBD2. CDR3 length: 16 residues. V gave up 3 bases and J gave up 2 bases; unmatched junction bases: 9. Per germline, CDR1 MGHRA and CDR2 YSYEKL.

The CDR3 nucleotides read TGTGCCAGCAGCGTTTCGCTTTCAGATACGCAGTATTTT. Translated, it gives CASSVSLSDTQYF. The gene calls are TRBV9 and TRBJ2-3; D gene uncertain. The CDR3 totals 13 residues. The V end was cut by 2 bases, the J end by 4 bases, with 8 bases between. Germline V gives CDR1 SGDLS, CDR2 YYNGEE.

The genes are TRBV5-1 and TRBJ2-5; a possible D gene is TRBD1 (6 bases). The CDR3 has 13 amino acids. Germline lookup yields CDR1 SGHRS and CDR2 YFSETQ. Trimming took 1 base from V and 5 from J, leaving 9 bases between them. The CDR3 DNA reads as TGCGCCAGCAGCTTGTTAAGGGGGGAGACCCAGTACTTC. Protein product: CASSLLRGETQYF. Using reference TRBV5-1 and TRBJ2-5 for the parts outside the CDR3, the full variable domain is KAGVTQTPRYLIKTRGQQVTLSCSPISGHRSVSWYQQTPGQGLQFLFEYFSETQRNKGNFPGRFSGRQFSNSRSEMNVSTLELGDSALYLCASSLLRGETQYFGPGTRLLVL.

This clone has just one count. This rearrangement joins TRBV28 to TRBJ1-5; perhaps TRBD1 as D (5 bases). The CDR3 consists of 16 residues. V was pared by 6 bases and J by 0 bases, with 15 bases between. In germline, CDR1 is MDHEN, CDR2 SYDVKM. CDR3 coding DNA: TGTGCCAGCAGGCTCCGGGGGATCCGTAGCAATCAGCCCCAGCATTTT. This codes for CASRLRGIRSNQPQHF.

The chain is built from TRBV2 and TRBJ2-7, with D perhaps TRBD1 (6 bases). Germline CDR1 SNHLY, CDR2 FYNNEI. The CDR3 contains 15 residues. V gave up 2 bases and J gave up 2 bases, with 13 bases separating them. CDR3 nucleotide sequence: TGTGCCAGCAGTGAACAGGGGACGCATACCTACGAGCAGTACTTC. As protein: CASSEQGTHTYEQYF.

The CDR3 spells CASRDGSYYEQYF. The CDR3 coding sequence is TGTGCCAGCAGGGACGGCAGTTACTACGAGCAGTACTTC. This chain uses TRBV7-2 with TRBJ2-7; no definite D call. The CDR3 spans 13 residues. CDR1 and CDR2 from the germline V gene are SGHTA and FQGNSA. Deletions cut 6 bases from V and 3 bases from J, with 12 bases between.

The J gene is TRBJ1-5, the V gene TRBV7-8; perhaps TRBD1 as D (5 bases). The CDR3 contains 14 residues. CDR1 and CDR2 (germline): SGHVS, FQNEAQ. With 0 bases removed from V and 2 bases from J, the gap between germline ends came to 5 bases. In DNA form, the CDR3 reads TGTGCCAGCAGCTTAGCACAGGGCAATCAGCCCCAGCATTTT. Its translation is CASSLAQGNQPQHF. Full variable domain (rest looked up from reference TRBV7-8 and TRBJ1-5): GAGVSQSPRYKVAKRGQDVALRCDPISGHVSLFWYQQALGQGPEFLTYFQNEAQLDKSGLPSDRFFAERPEGSVSTLKIQRTQQEDSAVYLCASSLAQGNQPQHFGDGTRLSIL.